The clone carrying this T cell receptor beta chain was seen a few times. Its antigen remains unknown. The data originate from a study of T cell responses to AZD1222 COVID-19 vaccine. The study's findings and limits: The span of vaccine-associated CD4 TCRs extended across spike, with dominance at 160-218 and 743-854. In all cases, repertoires were sampled only after the peak T cell response.

Assay used: immunoSEQ multiplex PCR; TCRdb lists only in-frame clones, some missing. The sample yields approximately 200,000 clones, over 80% seen once. Germline CDR1 reads SGHRS; CDR2 reads YFSETQ. V lost 4 bases and J lost 2, with 7 bases in between. The length of the CDR3 is 12 residues. The sequenced sample was peripheral blood, obtained on day 0 of MenACWY control vaccination. This clonotype originated in an adult in good health. The chain recombines TRBV5-1 with TRBJ2-7; D is undetermined. The CDR3 DNA is TGCGCCAGCAGCGACACGACCTACGAGCAGTACTTC. It is translated as CASSDTTYEQYF.